These 13 T cell receptor beta chains were all obtained from the same sample, sequenced in a study of shared clonotypes between healthy human individuals. TCRdb's copy holds only in-frame clones and misses some; the assay was immunoSEQ multiplex PCR. This sample has 2 million to 2.5 million clones, with about 93% found just once. CD8 cells regarded as naive lacked CD45RO, were positively chosen for CCR7, and omitted terminally differentiated effector memory CD45RA+ cells. Sequencing was done on a sample of naive CD8+ T cells from PBMCs. All receptors derive from a young man in good health. Some clones in this sample may be carry-over from other donors' samples.

The V gene is TRBV28, the J gene TRBJ1-3; D uncertain. Trimming left V 3 bases short and J 3 bases short, with 9 bases between. Per the germline V gene, CDR1 is MDHEN and CDR2 is SYDVKM. The CDR3 extends over 14 amino acids. CDR3 bases: TGTGCCAGCAGTTTCCGGGGTATTGGAAACACCATATATTTT. Translating it yields CASSFRGIGNTIYF.

For this clone: Other DNA variants within this sample encode the same CDR3. The CDR3 region is CASSSGSYEQYF. CDR3 DNA: TGTGCCAGCAGCAGCGGGAGCTACGAGCAGTACTTC. This chain uses TRBV27 with TRBJ2-7; 8 bases line up with TRBD2. V gave up 6 bases and J gave up 3 bases; unmatched junction bases: 1. The germline V gene has CDR1 MNHEY and CDR2 SMNVEV (reference sequence). CDR3 length equals 12 residues.

The chain links TRBV12-5 to TRBJ2-1; TRBD2 matches at 10 bases. Per germline, CDR1 LGHNT and CDR2 FRNRAP. The V gene end was trimmed by 2 bases and the J gene end by 9 bases; junction bases not matched to a gene: 13. CDR3 size: 17 residues. CDR3 sequence: CASGLNLAGVSRGEQFF. The CDR3 bases are TGTGCTAGTGGTTTGAATCTAGCGGGAGTCAGTCGTGGTGAGCAGTTCTTC.

The rearrangement uses TRBV9 and TRBJ2-1, with D uncertain. This CDR3 contains 13 residues. In germline, CDR1 is SGDLS, CDR2 YYNGEE. V lost 1 base, J lost 9 bases, and 11 bases lay in between. CDR3 residues: CASSVTSSGEQFF. The CDR3 DNA sequence: TGTGCCAGCAGCGTAACCAGCTCAGGTGAGCAGTTCTTC.

The rearrangement uses TRBV4-1 and TRBJ2-5; D gene unclear. Trimming left V 1 base short and J 5 bases short, with 17 bases between. CDR1 is MGHRA and CDR2 is YSYEKL in the germline V gene. The CDR3 extends over 16 amino acids. The CDR3 protein is CASSQGSWAAMETQYF. The DNA of the CDR3 is TGCGCCAGCAGCCAAGGCAGTTGGGCGGCTATGGAGACCCAGTACTTC.

The chain uses TRBV6-1 and TRBJ1-1; no clear D gene. Trimming cost V 2 bases and J 2 bases, with 12 bases left between them. Looked up from germline, CDR1 is MNHNS and CDR2 is SASEGT. The CDR3 is 15 residues long. The CDR3 is CASSEFRDINTEAFF. CDR3 nucleotides: TGTGCCAGCAGTGAATTTCGGGATATCAACACTGAAGCTTTCTTT.

The rearrangement uses TRBV9 and TRBJ2-7; 10 bases line up with TRBD1. CDR1 is SGDLS and CDR2 is YYNGEE in the germline V gene. This CDR3 contains 14 residues. V was clipped by 3 bases and J by 2 bases; unmatched bases: 2. DNA of the CDR3: TGTGCCAGCAGCGGACAGGGGGCTACCTACGAGCAGTACTTC. Translation gives CASSGQGATYEQYF.

Only one count was recorded for this clone. The chain combines TRBV4-1 with TRBJ1-1; the D is unclear. The germline V gene encodes CDR1 MGHRA and CDR2 YSYEKL. The CDR3 covers 16 residues. V shed 4 bases and J shed 5 bases, with 20 bases lying between them. This CDR3 reads CASSPGEGQERTEAFF. CDR3 DNA sequence: TGCGCCAGCAGCCCTGGGGAGGGTCAAGAGAGGACTGAAGCTTTCTTT.

This clone was recorded a few times. The chain links TRBV29-1 to TRBJ1-1; TRBD1 agrees at 8 bases. Per the germline V gene, CDR1 is SQVTM and CDR2 is ANQGSEA. V was clipped by 0 bases and J by 9 bases; unmatched bases: 9. This CDR3 has 14 residues. CDR3 sequence: CSVEDRDRSRQAFF. The CDR3 coding sequence is TGCAGCGTTGAAGATCGGGACAGGAGTAGACAAGCTTTCTTT.

The chain recombines TRBV13 with TRBJ1-1; D ambiguous. V shed 4 bases and J shed 0 bases, with 15 bases lying between them. This CDR3 region has 16 residues. The germline gives CDR1 PRHDT, CDR2 FYEKMQ (reference sequence). This chain's CDR3 is CASSSGRLSVNTEAFF. The CDR3 DNA sequence: TGTGCCAGCAGCTCCGGACGGCTTTCCGTGAACACTGAAGCTTTCTTT.

The chain links TRBV11-2 to TRBJ2-7; TRBD2 matches 8 bases. Unmatched junction bases numbered 10, after V lost 4 bases and J lost 2 bases. The CDR3 consists of 16 residues. Looked up from germline, CDR1 is SGHAT and CDR2 is FQNNGV. The CDR3 protein is CASSSRLASGTYEQYF. Written as DNA, the CDR3 is TGTGCCAGCAGCTCGAGACTAGCGTCGGGAACCTACGAGCAGTACTTC. Based on the CDR3 plus reference TRBV11-2 and TRBJ2-7, the full variable domain is EAGVAQSPRYKIIEKRQSVAFWCNPISGHATLYWYQQILGQGPKLLIQFQNNGVVDDSQLPKDRFSAERLKGVDSTLKIQPAKLEDSAVYLCASSSRLASGTYEQYFGPGTRLTVT.

J is TRBJ2-2 and V is TRBV12-5; 9 bases fit TRBD2. The length of the CDR3 is 15 residues. The J segment lost 5 bases and the V segment lost 6 bases, leaving 7 bases of the junction unmatched. Germline CDR1 LGHNT, CDR2 FRNRAP. CDR3 nucleotides: TGTGCTAGTGGACTAGGGACTAGCAAAACCGGGGAGCTGTTTTTT. It yields the protein CASGLGTSKTGELFF.

About this clone: This same CDR3 is encoded by further DNA sequences in the sample. The V and J genes are TRBV28 and TRBJ1-1, with D unresolved. Trimming left V 3 bases short and J 3 bases short, with 8 bases between. Looked up from germline, CDR1 is MDHEN and CDR2 is SYDVKM. The CDR3 is made up of 13 amino acids. The CDR3 nucleotides are TGTGCCAGCAGTTTGAGTGGCGACACTGAAGCTTTCTTT. It is translated as CASSLSGDTEAFF. The variable domain in full, with the rest retrieved from reference TRBV28 and TRBJ1-1, is DVKVTQSSRYLVKRTGEKVFLECVQDMDHENMFWYRQDPGLGLRLIYFSYDVKMKEKGDIPEGYSVSREKKERFSLILESASTNQTSMYLCASSLSGDTEAFFGQGTRLTVV.